This TCR beta chain was retrieved from a study of long-term antiretroviral therapy in people with HIV (dated by TCRdb to 2022 to 2024). At the level of the whole study: Collection of the earliest samples took place about a decade ahead of the 2015 WHO recommendation for immediate ART, at a time when ART was typically delayed until CD4 counts fell. This retrospective serial study examined whether starting ART and sustained HIV suppression were associated with changes in the composition and diversity of the TRB repertoire in peripheral blood. The cohort contributed roughly 200 cryopreserved PBMC samples from about 33 adults with confirmed HIV infection, collected serially over a mean of around 6 years (range 1-12). Among the 30 or so participants with HIV, approximately 10 were female. No cross-contamination during QIAcube processing turned up in test extractions that ran a monoclonal T-cell line alongside 33 polyclonal samples.

Participants were included only if at least one PBMC sample before ART initiation and at least two post-ART samples were available. Treatment was received in the United States of America by all participants with HIV. Before DNA extraction, cryopreserved samples of roughly 0.85-10 million PBMC were thawed and washed. At the time of the earliest PBMC sample for each participant with HIV, ages ranged from roughly 23 to 60 years. PBMC samples were contributed by each participant from 1-4 timepoints before ART initiation and 2-8 timepoints after ART initiation, with a median of 7 samples. Serial HIV viral load, CD4+ T-cell count, ART history and demographic data were obtained for every participant. A Qiagen kit on a QIAcube was used to extract genomic DNA from unsorted PBMC, with samples processed in batches of 12. CDR1 is given as SGHRS and CDR2 as YFSETQ, both from the germline V gene. The V end loses 6 bases and the J end loses 1 base, and a stretch of 16 bases separates them. CDR3 length: 15 amino acids, cysteine to phenylalanine. Only CDR3 DNA remains: 45 bases, in frame from the first base.

About this clone: The antigen this receptor binds is unknown. It has no much larger one-base neighbor in the sample; base qualities were not kept.

Findings and caveats that apply to the study as a whole: Compared with controls, HIV repertoires had narrower CDR3 length ranges, and the network structure pointed to an antigen-experienced repertoire that shifted only slightly toward naive after ART. Expanded TRB clones identified before ART initiation dominated the repertoire across all time points, though the dominance fluctuated and decreased in many PLHIV after ART. Samples dated from about 2003 to 2018, and the ART regimens used may be less effective than current ones. No data were available on ART adherence, viral resistance or therapy changes, limiting inferences about post-ART repertoire changes. Since PBMC availability was limited, sequencing covered only the TCR beta chain, with no alpha chain pairing. Because cell numbers in pre-ART samples were limited, unsorted PBMC were profiled instead of sorted CD4+ and CD8+ T cells. Starting ART was linked to a significant rise in TRB diversity, yet even after long-term ART the diversity remained significantly lower than in transplant donor controls.

The immunoSEQ hsTCRB v3.0 assay was used at survey level resolution for TRB variable region sequencing. TRB sequencing targeted a depth of about 40,000-55,000 T-cell genomes per sample. TRB libraries were pooled and sequenced on an Illumina MiSeq using a v3 150-cycle kit. In the source study's methods: Repertoire analysis was performed in R inside a reproducible Nextflow workflow that covered QC, data transformation and analysis. LymphoSeq2, an R package for exploring AIRR-Seq data, was used to implement the custom analyses. A few samples that yielded fewer than 5000 total TRB sequences were excluded, so that 150 to 200 HIV repertoires were analyzed. Among the 188 retained HIV repertoires, 55 to 60 were collected before ART initiation and over 120 were collected after ART initiation. Each repertoire was downsampled to 5000 TRB nucleotide sequences, and summary statistics were averaged across 100 downsampling iterations. The analysis kept only TRB sequences whose CDR3 regions were at least seven amino acids long. A Shannon entropy-derived clonality score and the Gini coefficient were used to measure diversity. In repertoire networks, the top 5000 CDR3 amino acid sequences were linked whenever an edit distance of one separated two sequences. For TRB CDR3 amino acid sequences, antigen specificity groups and MHC restriction were predicted with GLIPH2. Known CMV, EBV, HIV or tissue antigen associations were flagged by matching CDR3 amino acid sequences against VDJdb and McPAS-TCR. Pre-ART, post-ART and control groups were compared with Wilcoxon signed-rank tests and Holm-Bonferroni correction. TCRdb re-hosts the immuneACCESS table, in-frame sequences only. Its copies lack some clones; in the studies checked, an unresolved V gene accounts for under half of them, and the cause for the rest is not known. V and J calls and clone size come straight from that table; D and trimming were deduced from the DNA. The sample table shows about 20,000 clones, and roughly 80% are seen once. In total, the top ten clones hold 3.5% to 5% of the sample.

The V and J segments used are TRBV5-1 and TRBJ2-5; TRBD2 is possibly the D segment (6 matching bases). This receptor was obtained from a man younger than 30 with HIV. The input for sequencing was unsorted PBMCs, taken about 4 years after starting antiretroviral therapy. The nucleotides are TGCGCCAGCAAACTCCGGGGGAACGTCCAAGAGACCCAGTACTTC. Its protein is CASKLRGNVQETQYF.